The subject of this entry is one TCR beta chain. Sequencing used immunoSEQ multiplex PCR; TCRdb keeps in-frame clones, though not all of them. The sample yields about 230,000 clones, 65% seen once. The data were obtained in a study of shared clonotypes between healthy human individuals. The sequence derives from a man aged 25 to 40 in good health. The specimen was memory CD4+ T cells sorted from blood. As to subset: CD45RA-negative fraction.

CDR3 region: CASSRGRNYGYTF. As DNA, the CDR3 is TGTGCCAGCAGTAGGGGCAGAAACTATGGCTACACCTTC. The chain carries TRBV6-5 and TRBJ1-2; maybe TRBD1 (5 bases). Trimming removed 5 bases from V and 2 bases from J, with 9 bases in between. From germline, CDR1 is MNHEY and CDR2 SVGAGI. The CDR3 covers 13 residues.